The following is a T cell receptor beta chain sequence with its context. Its target is unknown. The sample comes from a study of T-cell memory formation after mild COVID-19. Study-level information: Each donor largely had its own TCR clusters. Notes on the study in general: The SARS-CoV-2 specificity of second-wave clones reaching peak at day 37 remained unverified. A balance of CD4 and CD8 characterized clones contracting day 15 to 85, whereas later expanders leaned CD4+.

Using constant-segment primers, 5'RACE produced TCR alpha and TCR beta cDNA libraries carrying sample barcodes and UMIs. TCRdb fed the 5' RACE reads into MiXCR, producing one record per CDR3 protein. The table lists roughly 48,000 distinct CDR3 sequences, roughly 27% of them singletons, with 40% to 50% in the top ten. The CDR3 sequence is 15 residues long. The V and J ends lost 0 bases and 4 bases respectively, with 11 bases between them. Germline V gene lookup returns CDR1 LGHNA and CDR2 YSLEER. V is TRBV4-3 and J is TRBJ2-3; D remains ambiguous. The source of this sequence is a man between 18 and 35 years old who had mild COVID-19 (a few samples of this study predate the infection). Cell type and time point are not known. The sequencing sample was made of PBMCs or a T cell subset sorted from them (not recorded which). The DNA for the CDR3 is TGCGCCAGCAGCCAAGAGGGTCTTGGGGCAGATACGCAGTATTTT. Translated: CASSQEGLGADTQYF.